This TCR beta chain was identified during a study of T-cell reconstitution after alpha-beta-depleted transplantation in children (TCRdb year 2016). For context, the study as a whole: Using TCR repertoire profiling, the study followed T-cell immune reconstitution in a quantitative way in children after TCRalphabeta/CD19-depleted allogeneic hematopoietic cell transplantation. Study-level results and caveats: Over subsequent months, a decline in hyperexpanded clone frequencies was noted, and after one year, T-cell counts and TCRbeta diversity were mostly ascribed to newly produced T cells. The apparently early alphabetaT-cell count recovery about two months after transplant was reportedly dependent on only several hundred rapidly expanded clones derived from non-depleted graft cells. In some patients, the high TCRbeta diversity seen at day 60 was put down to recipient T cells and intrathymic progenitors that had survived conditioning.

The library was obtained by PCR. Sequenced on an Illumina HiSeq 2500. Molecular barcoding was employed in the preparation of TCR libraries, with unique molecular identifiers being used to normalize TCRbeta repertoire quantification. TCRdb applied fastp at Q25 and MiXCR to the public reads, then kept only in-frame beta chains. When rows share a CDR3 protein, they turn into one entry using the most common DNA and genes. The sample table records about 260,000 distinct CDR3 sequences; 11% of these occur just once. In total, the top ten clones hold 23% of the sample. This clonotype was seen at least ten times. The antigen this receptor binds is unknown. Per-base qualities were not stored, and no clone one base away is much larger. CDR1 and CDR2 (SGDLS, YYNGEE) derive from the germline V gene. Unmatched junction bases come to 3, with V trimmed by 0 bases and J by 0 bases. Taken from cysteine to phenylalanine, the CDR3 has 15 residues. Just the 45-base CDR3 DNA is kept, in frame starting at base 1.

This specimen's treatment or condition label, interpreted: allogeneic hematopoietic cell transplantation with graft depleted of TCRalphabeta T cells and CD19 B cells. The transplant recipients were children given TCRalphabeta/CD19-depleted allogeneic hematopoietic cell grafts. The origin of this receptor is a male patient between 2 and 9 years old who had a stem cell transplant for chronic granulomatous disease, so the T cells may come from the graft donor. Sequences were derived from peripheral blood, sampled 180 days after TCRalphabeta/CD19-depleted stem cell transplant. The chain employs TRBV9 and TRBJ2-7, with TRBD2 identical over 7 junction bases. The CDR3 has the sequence CASSVAGGSSYEQYF. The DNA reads TGTGCCAGCAGCGTAGCTGGCGGGAGCTCCTACGAGCAGTACTTC. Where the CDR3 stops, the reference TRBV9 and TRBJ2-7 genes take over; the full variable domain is DSGVTQTPKHLITATGQRVTLRCSPRSGDLSVYWYQQSLDQGLQFLIQYYNGEERAKGNILERFSAQQFPDLHSELNLSSLELGDSALYFCASSVAGGSSYEQYFGPGTRLTVT.